These 29 T cell receptor beta chains share one sample of origin, sequenced in a study of T cell responses to AZD1222 COVID-19 vaccine (dated by TCRdb to 2020 to 2022). Sample time point, as interpreted from the label and publication: about 28 days (+/-7) after the second vaccine dose. In light of the paper, this sample's treatment or condition label describes: meningococcal conjugate vaccine given as trial control. The library was produced with the immunoSEQ multiplex PCR assay. Held by TCRdb, this immuneACCESS table contains in-frame sequences only and omits some clones. Under half of the omission traces to an unresolved V gene where checked; the cause of the rest is unknown. For this sample there are roughly 200,000 clones; just under 95% appear just once. The ten largest clones add up to around 0.98% of the sample. The specimen comprised peripheral blood, sampled 28 days after the second dose of the MenACWY control vaccine. These receptors originate from an adult who received the MenACWY meningococcal vaccine as a control.

The chain has TRBV5-1 and TRBJ2-2; D is uncertain. Deletions cut 5 bases from V and 4 bases from J, with 9 bases between. Per the germline V gene, CDR1 is SGHRS and CDR2 is YFSETQ. CDR3 length: 13 residues. CDR3 residues: CASSGVFTGELFF. CDR3 in DNA: TGCGCCAGCAGTGGGGTATTCACCGGGGAGCTGTTTTTT.

This clone was counted once. The V gene is TRBV7-2, the J gene TRBJ2-7; 11 nucleotides line up with TRBD2. The CDR3 covers 16 residues. The V gene end was trimmed by 5 bases and the J gene end by 2 bases; junction bases not matched to a gene: 8. Germline V gene sequence: CDR1 SGHTA, CDR2 FQGNSA. CDR3 DNA sequence: TGTGCCAGCAGCCAGGGGGCTAGCGGGGGGCCCTACGAGCAGTACTTC. Amino acid sequence: CASSQGASGGPYEQYF.

J is TRBJ1-2 and V is TRBV19; D perhaps matches TRBD1 (5 bases). The CDR3 spans 13 residues. Germline CDR1 LNHDA, CDR2 SQIVND (reference sequence). The V end was cut by 4 bases, the J end by 2 bases, with 8 bases between. CDR3: CASSTGLNYGYTF. CDR3 in DNA: TGTGCCAGTAGTACAGGGTTGAACTATGGCTACACCTTC.

Here the CDR3 DNA reads TGTGCCAGCAGTGGGACTAGCGGGAAGTGGGATACGCAGTATTTT. Translation gives CASSGTSGKWDTQYF. This sequence joins TRBV2 and TRBJ2-3; 12 bases fit TRBD2. CDR1 and CDR2 from the germline V gene are SNHLY and FYNNEI. This CDR3 is built from 15 residues. The J segment lost 6 bases and the V segment lost 4 bases, leaving 5 bases of the junction unmatched.

The chain uses TRBV18 and TRBJ2-1, with 7 bases that match TRBD1. Germline assignment: CDR1 KGHSH and CDR2 LQKENI. This CDR3 comprises 14 residues. V shed 3 bases and J 7 bases; nucleotides not matched to a gene: 6. The CDR3 DNA is TGTGCCAGCTCACCCCAATACAGGGGTAATGAGCAGTTCTTC. Amino acids: CASSPQYRGNEQFF.

Here the CDR3 reads CSARSGRANTGELFF. The CDR3 DNA is TGCAGCGCCCGATCCGGGAGAGCGAACACCGGGGAGCTGTTTTTT. The V and J genes are TRBV29-1 and TRBJ2-2; a weak D match, TRBD2 (6 bases). V dropped 7 bases and J dropped 0 bases, with 15 bases sitting between them. The CDR3 runs 15 residues. The germline gives CDR1 SQVTM, CDR2 ANQGSEA.

The rearrangement joins TRBV29-1 to TRBJ1-3; D unclear. There are 14 residues in the CDR3. V was shortened by 6 bases and J by 0 bases, with 12 bases between the two germline ends. Germline assignment: CDR1 SQVTM and CDR2 ANQGSEA. The CDR3 sequence is CSVRESFSGNTIYF. In nucleotides, the CDR3 is TGCAGCGTCCGGGAGAGTTTCTCTGGAAACACCATATATTTT. Supplemented by reference TRBV29-1 and TRBJ1-3, the full variable domain reads SAVISQKPSRDICQRGTSLTIQCQVDSQVTMMFWYRQQPGQSLTLIATANQGSEATYESGFVIDKFPISRPNLTFSTLTVSNMSPEDSSIYLCSVRESFSGNTIYFGEGSWLTVV.

The chain is built from TRBV19 and TRBJ1-2; TRBD1 matches at 7 bases. Germline V gene sequence: CDR1 LNHDA, CDR2 SQIVND (reference sequence). The CDR3 covers 14 residues. The V gene end was trimmed by 7 bases and the J gene end by 5 bases; junction bases not matched to a gene: 10. The CDR3 DNA sequence: TGTGCCAGTAATCCCGGGACAGCAGTATATGGCTACACCTTC. Translating it yields CASNPGTAVYGYTF.

This chain links TRBV5-1 with TRBJ1-1; D not resolved. Per germline, CDR1 SGHRS and CDR2 YFSETQ. The CDR3 covers 14 residues. The germline V and J ends were trimmed by 4 bases and 0 bases, with 10 bases remaining between them. The CDR3 DNA follows: TGCGCCAGCAGCCAACAGACGATGAACACTGAAGCTTTCTTT. Encoded protein: CASSQQTMNTEAFF.

This chain uses TRBV24-1 with TRBJ1-6, with a tentative D call TRBD1 (6 bases). The germline CDR1 and CDR2 sequences are KGHDR and SFDVKD. Trimming pared 8 bases from V and 1 base from J, leaving 14 bases between. The CDR3 consists of 16 residues. The CDR3 region is CATMDSQPSYNSPLHF. DNA of the CDR3: TGTGCCACCATGGACAGTCAGCCGTCCTATAATTCACCCCTCCACTTT.

The rearrangement links TRBV19 to TRBJ1-5; no clear D. Trimming cost V 5 bases and J 7 bases, with 9 bases left between them. Germline CDR1 reads LNHDA; CDR2 reads SQIVND (reference sequence). The CDR3 contains 12 residues. CDR3 DNA sequence: TGTGCCAGTAGTTTCCTTAAACAGCCCCAGCATTTT. This translates into CASSFLKQPQHF.

J is TRBJ1-5 and V is TRBV19, with D possibly matching TRBD1 (5 bases). Germline values: CDR1 LNHDA, CDR2 SQIVND (reference sequence). The length of the CDR3 is 15 residues. The ends were cut back, 4 bases at V and 1 base at J, with 11 bases in the middle. Here the CDR3 DNA reads TGTGCCAGTAGTAAGTTTCAGGGAAGCAATCAGCCCCAGCATTTT. Protein product: CASSKFQGSNQPQHF.

The chain couples TRBV28 to TRBJ2-3; possibly TRBD2 for D (5 bases). There are 17 residues in the CDR3. The V end lost 8 bases, the J end lost 0 bases, and 21 bases lay between the germline ends. Germline V gene sequence: CDR1 MDHEN, CDR2 SYDVKM. The CDR3 protein is CASELGKRRPSTDTQYF. For the CDR3, the DNA is TGTGCCAGCGAATTAGGGAAGCGGAGACCTAGCACAGATACGCAGTATTTT. The complete variable domain, with remaining parts taken from reference TRBV28 and TRBJ2-3, reads DVKVTQSSRYLVKRTGEKVFLECVQDMDHENMFWYRQDPGLGLRLIYFSYDVKMKEKGDIPEGYSVSREKKERFSLILESASTNQTSMYLCASELGKRRPSTDTQYFGPGTRLTVL.

The rearrangement links TRBV5-1 to TRBJ2-1; no firm D call. This CDR3 contains 14 residues. Germline CDR1 reads SGHRS; CDR2 reads YFSETQ. The V and J ends lost 7 bases and 8 bases respectively, with 19 bases between them. CDR3 region: CASVPAATGYEQFF. The CDR3 nucleotides are TGCGCCAGCGTGCCGGCGGCGACTGGCTATGAGCAGTTCTTC.

This clone was seen a single time. This chain uses TRBV5-1 with TRBJ2-3; TRBD1 is a possible D gene (5 bases). Germline V gene data show CDR1 as SGHRS and CDR2 as YFSETQ. The V and J ends lost 4 bases and 4 bases respectively, with 13 bases between them. The CDR3 extends over 14 amino acids. DNA of the CDR3: TGCGCCAGCAGCCCCCGAACAGGCCCAGATACGCAGTATTTT. This gives the protein CASSPRTGPDTQYF.

The J gene is TRBJ2-2, the V gene TRBV5-8; D is unclear. Deletions cut 3 bases from V and 4 bases from J, with 7 bases between. Germline-derived CDR1 and CDR2 are SGHTS and YDEGEE. This CDR3 region has 13 residues. CDR3 nucleotides: TGTGCCAGCAGCTGGGCCAGCACCGGGGAGCTGTTTTTT. Translated, it gives CASSWASTGELFF.

The chain carries TRBV7-8 and TRBJ1-1; 9 nucleotides line up with TRBD1. V lost 4 bases to trimming and J lost 7 bases; unmatched junction nucleotides: 1. This CDR3 spans 12 amino acids. The germline CDR1 and CDR2 sequences are SGHVS and FQNEAQ. For the CDR3, the DNA is TGTGCCAGCAGCTGGGGACAGGGTGAAGCTTTCTTT. This encodes CASSWGQGEAFF.

The rearrangement links TRBV24-1 to TRBJ2-3; 10 bases are shared with TRBD2. The CDR3 contains 18 residues. Trimming cost V 9 bases and J 0 bases; bases outside gene matches: 14. Germline-derived CDR1 and CDR2 are KGHDR and SFDVKD. The CDR3 is CATARQGLAYSSTDTQYF. The CDR3 nucleotides read TGTGCCACCGCTAGACAGGGACTAGCGTACTCTAGCACAGATACGCAGTATTTT.

This chain connects TRBV7-8 to TRBJ1-1; tentative D call: TRBD1 (5 bases). The CDR3 has 15 residues. Trimming pared 2 bases from V and 5 bases from J, leaving 15 bases between. Germline V gene sequence: CDR1 SGHVS, CDR2 FQNEAQ. CDR3 sequence reads: CASSLNRGPTTEAFF. As DNA, the CDR3 is TGTGCCAGCAGCTTAAATAGGGGCCCCACGACTGAAGCTTTCTTT.

This clone is a singleton in its sample. The V gene is TRBV2, the J gene TRBJ1-2; unclear D gene. The CDR3 is 12 amino acids. V was clipped by 6 bases and J by 8 bases, with 13 bases between them. The germline CDR1 and CDR2 sequences are SNHLY and FYNNEI. The CDR3 reads CASRGRRHGYTF. Here the CDR3 DNA reads TGTGCCAGCAGAGGACGTAGGCACGGCTACACCTTC.

The chain couples TRBV10-3 to TRBJ1-5, with 7 nucleotides matching TRBD1. Germline trimming cut 11 bases from V and 5 bases from J; bases unmatched to any gene: 9. This CDR3 contains 13 residues. Per the germline V gene, CDR1 is ENHRY and CDR2 is SYGVKD. This CDR3 is CAAAWDSDQPQHF. The CDR3 DNA sequence: TGTGCCGCTGCTTGGGACAGCGATCAGCCCCAGCATTTT.

This CDR3 is CASRRQGGTEAFF. The CDR3 DNA sequence: TGTGCCAGCAGGCGACAGGGTGGGACTGAAGCTTTCTTT. The chain carries TRBV3-1 (or the pseudogene TRBV3-2) and TRBJ1-1; 7 bases fit TRBD1. This CDR3 spans 13 amino acids. In germline, CDR1 is LGHDT, CDR2 YNNKEL (reference sequence). After removal of 6 bases from V and 5 bases from J, the junction contained 6 bases not matched to a gene.

The gene calls are TRBV5-1 and TRBJ2-1; a possible D gene is TRBD1 (6 bases). Trimming stripped 8 bases from V and 0 bases from J, with 18 bases between. Germline CDR1 reads SGHRS; CDR2 reads YFSETQ. This CDR3 region has 16 residues. This chain's CDR3 is CASTSGGGSSYNEQFF. The CDR3 DNA follows: TGCGCCAGTACCTCGGGTGGGGGCAGCTCCTACAATGAGCAGTTCTTC.

The chain joins TRBV27 to TRBJ2-2; 13 bases match TRBD2. The V gene end was trimmed by 3 bases and the J gene end by 4 bases; junction bases not matched to a gene: 8. The CDR3 has 18 residues. Germline CDR1 reads MNHEY; CDR2 reads SMNVEV (reference sequence). The CDR3 loop is CASSFDTSGGAGTGELFF. The CDR3 DNA follows: TGTGCCAGCAGTTTCGACACTAGCGGGGGGGCAGGCACCGGGGAGCTGTTTTTT.

V and J are TRBV7-8 and TRBJ2-3; D ambiguous. The CDR3 loop spans 15 amino acids. Trimming stripped 3 bases from V and 0 bases from J, with 10 bases between. CDR1 and CDR2 (germline): SGHVS, FQNEAQ. CDR3 nucleotides: TGTGCCAGCAGCTTGGCTTTTCTTAGCACAGATACGCAGTATTTT. This gives the protein CASSLAFLSTDTQYF. The full variable domain, completed using reference TRBV7-8 and TRBJ2-3, is GAGVSQSPRYKVAKRGQDVALRCDPISGHVSLFWYQQALGQGPEFLTYFQNEAQLDKSGLPSDRFFAERPEGSVSTLKIQRTQQEDSAVYLCASSLAFLSTDTQYFGPGTRLTVL.

V is TRBV4-3 and J is TRBJ2-3, with TRBD1 as a possible D gene (6 bases). The CDR3 covers 13 residues. Trimming took 3 bases from V and 6 from J, leaving 10 bases between them. From germline, CDR1 is LGHNA and CDR2 YSLEER. The CDR3 region is CASSQMTGDTQYF. As DNA, the CDR3 is TGCGCCAGCAGCCAGATGACAGGCGATACGCAGTATTTT.

The chain links TRBV6-5 to TRBJ2-6; D is uncertain. Trimming took 9 bases from V and 2 from J, leaving 11 bases between them. Germline-derived CDR1 and CDR2 are MNHEY and SVGAGI. The length of the CDR3 is 14 residues. The CDR3 loop reads CASLRGAGANVLTF. CDR3 nucleotides: TGTGCCAGTCTGCGAGGCGCTGGGGCCAACGTCCTGACTTTC.

The chain carries TRBV5-1 and TRBJ1-4; tentative D call: TRBD1 (6 bases). CDR3 length: 14 amino acids. V shed 5 bases and J shed 3 bases, with 11 bases lying between them. Germline V gene sequence: CDR1 SGHRS, CDR2 YFSETQ. The CDR3 DNA follows: TGCGCCAGCAGTGAGCAGGGGTCTAATGAAAAACTGTTTTTT. Amino acid sequence: CASSEQGSNEKLFF.

V usage is TRBV27 and J usage is TRBJ2-3, with a tentative D call TRBD1 (7 bases). The CDR3 sequence is 16 residues long. The V end was cut by 5 bases, the J end by 4 bases, with 19 bases between. CDR1 MNHEY and CDR2 SMNVEV come from the germline V gene (reference sequence). The CDR3 DNA follows: TGTGCCAGCAGTCCCAGCACAGGGGAGGCACCAGATACGCAGTATTTT. Translation: CASSPSTGEAPDTQYF.